This record covers a single T cell receptor (beta chain). This sample stems from a study of cytomegalovirus exposure and HLA in healthy donors. Donors had nominal health at sampling but likely had unrecorded immune exposures. From germline, CDR1 is LGHNA and CDR2 YNFKEQ. The germline V and J ends were trimmed by 0 bases and 2 bases, with 11 bases remaining between them. CDR3 size: 16 residues. A multiplex PCR was run with 60 Vbeta primers and 13 Jbeta primers. TCRdb's copy holds only in-frame clones and misses some; the assay was immunoSEQ multiplex PCR. The table records about 94,000 clones, around 66% of them present only once.

The chain employs TRBV4-2 and TRBJ1-5; the D is unclear. The sequenced sample was PBMCs. This sequence originates from a man aged 25-45 years in good health and CMV-seronegative. The CDR3 region is CASSQDAGSGNQPQHF. CDR3 sequence (DNA): TGTGCCAGCAGCCAAGACGCGGGGTCGGGCAATCAGCCCCAGCATTTT.